This entry lists 13 T cell receptor beta chains sequenced from one sample in a study of blood T cell repertoires in COVID-19. The table came from immunoSEQ multiplex PCR; TCRdb's copy has only in-frame clones and leaves some out. The table records 25,000 to 30,000 clones, roughly 82% of them present only once. Sequenced sample: peripheral blood. The source of these receptors is an elderly man with active or convalescent COVID-19.

The V call is TRBV19, the J call TRBJ2-5; no reliable D call. Germline values: CDR1 LNHDA, CDR2 SQIVND (reference sequence). V was cut by 6 bases and J by 5 bases, with 13 bases left in between. CDR3 length: 13 amino acids. The CDR3 DNA reads TGTGCCAGTAGCACCGGGTTAAGGGAGACCCAGTACTTC. Protein product: CASSTGLRETQYF.

This chain joins TRBV28 and TRBJ2-7, with D perhaps matching TRBD2 (5 bases). CDR3 length: 12 amino acids. With 2 bases removed from V and 7 bases from J, the gap between germline ends came to 9 bases. From germline, CDR1 is MDHEN and CDR2 SYDVKM. CDR3 nucleotide sequence: TGTGCCAGCAGTTTACCGACTACGGAGCAGTACTTC. Its protein is CASSLPTTEQYF.

In nucleotides, the CDR3 is TGTGCCAGCAGTAATGAAGGGGGGGTCACTGAAGCTTTCTTT. Its translation is CASSNEGGVTEAFF. The chain employs TRBV3-1 (or the pseudogene TRBV3-2) and TRBJ1-1; tentatively, D is TRBD1 (6 bases). Germline values: CDR1 LGHDT, CDR2 YNNKEL (reference sequence). This CDR3 has 14 residues. V lost 6 bases and J 4 bases, leaving 15 bases between the germline ends.

This chain connects TRBV3-1 (or the pseudogene TRBV3-2) to TRBJ2-7; the match to TRBD2 covers 8 bases. The junction had 11 bases not matched to a gene; V was cut back by 4 bases and J by 0 bases. Germline CDR1 and CDR2: LGHDT and YNNKEL (reference sequence). The CDR3 is 17 residues long. As DNA, the CDR3 is TGTGCCAGCAGCCCCAACCTGCCCACTAGCGGCTCCTACGAGCAGTACTTC. Residues: CASSPNLPTSGSYEQYF.

In nucleotides, the CDR3 is TGTGCCAGCAGCCCCTCCACACGACTAGCTACCACCGGGGAGCTGTTTTTT. Translation gives CASSPSTRLATTGELFF. The rearrangement uses TRBV7-8 and TRBJ2-2, with 7 bases aligning to TRBD2. The CDR3 runs 17 residues. Germline CDR1 and CDR2: SGHVS and FQNEAQ. V gave up 5 bases and J gave up 4 bases; unmatched junction bases: 13.

The V and J genes are TRBV5-6 and TRBJ2-2; 10 nucleotides agree with TRBD1. CDR1 and CDR2 (germline): SGHDT, YYEEEE. J lost 6 bases, V lost 6 bases, and 11 bases had no gene match. The CDR3 spans 16 residues. The CDR3 sequence: CASTLLWTGGAGELFF. The CDR3 DNA reads as TGTGCCAGCACCCTTCTGTGGACAGGGGGTGCCGGGGAGCTGTTTTTT.

The chain joins TRBV5-1 to TRBJ2-3; no clear D gene. The CDR3 totals 12 residues. The V gene's germline CDR1 is SGHRS and CDR2 YFSETQ. Between the trimmed V and J ends, which lost 4 bases and 2 bases, there was a span of 5 bases. CDR3 loop: CASSRDTDTQYF. The CDR3 nucleotides read TGCGCCAGCAGCCGAGACACAGATACGCAGTATTTT.

V and J are TRBV6-1 and TRBJ1-2, with 8 bases lining up with TRBD1. The junction had 9 bases not matched to a gene; V was cut back by 0 bases and J by 3 bases. The CDR3 loop spans 17 amino acids. Germline CDR1 MNHNS, CDR2 SASEGT. The CDR3 DNA reads TGTGCCAGCAGTGAAGCGCAGGGGGCCCTTGTTTACTATGGCTACACCTTC. It translates to CASSEAQGALVYYGYTF.

The chain carries TRBV19 and TRBJ2-7; D is perhaps TRBD1 (6 bases). CDR3 length: 14 amino acids. Trimming left V 7 bases short and J 5 bases short, with 18 bases between. Germline V CDR1 and CDR2: LNHDA, SQIVND (reference sequence). Written as DNA, the CDR3 is TGTGCCAGTACTGGGGCAGGGGACCCCCACGAGCAGTACTTC. Residues: CASTGAGDPHEQYF.

This clone appeared once. The chain recombines TRBV19 with TRBJ2-7; 8 bases are a match to TRBD2. The length of the CDR3 is 15 residues. Germline V CDR1 and CDR2: LNHDA, SQIVND (reference sequence). Unmatched junction bases numbered 12, after V lost 10 bases and J lost 1 base. Written as DNA, the CDR3 is TGTGCCACCGGAGGGGCGGGGGGCCTATCCTACGAGCAGTACTTC. This gives the protein CATGGAGGLSYEQYF.

V gene TRBV11-2 combines with J gene TRBJ2-2; a possible D gene is TRBD1 (6 bases). V was pared by 5 bases and J by 5 bases, with 15 bases between. The germline V gene encodes CDR1 SGHAT and CDR2 FQNNGV. The CDR3 is 15 amino acids. CDR3 region: CASSHSPTGTGELFF. As DNA, the CDR3 is TGTGCCAGCAGCCACTCCCCGACAGGTACCGGGGAGCTGTTTTTT.

This clone was detected only once. A junction end diverges from the germline sequence, so it may reflect a read error. The rearrangement links TRBV29-1 to TRBJ1-2; 7 positions match TRBD1. CDR3 length equals 13 residues. Germline V gives CDR1 SQVTM, CDR2 ANQGSEA. The CDR3 nucleotides are TGCAGCGCCGGACAGGTCCCTAATTATGGCTACACCTTC. Amino acids: CSAGQVPNYGYTF.

This sequence joins TRBV7-9 and TRBJ2-2; 12 bases match TRBD2. The V gene's germline CDR1 is SEHNR and CDR2 FQNEAQ (reference sequence). V was clipped by 6 bases and J by 3 bases; unmatched bases: 14. There are 19 residues in the CDR3. The CDR3 region has the DNA TGTGCCAGCAGGAAGACTAGCGGGAGCGCCCGGAGGGACACCGGGGAGCTGTTTTTT. Translating gives CASRKTSGSARRDTGELFF. Variable domain in full (rest from reference TRBV7-9 and TRBJ2-2): DTGVSQNPRHKITKRGQNVTFRCDPISEHNRLYWYRQTLGQGPEFLTYFQNEAQLEKSRLLSDRFSAERPKGSFSTLEIQRTEQGDSAMYLCASRKTSGSARRDTGELFFGEGSRLTVL.